This TCR beta chain is from a study of blood T cell repertoires in COVID-19 (dated by TCRdb to about 2020). With regard to the full study: Samples from collaborators originated in the United States, Italy and Spain and spanned both the acute and convalescent phases of COVID-19. The samples were drawn from the first 160 participants of the ongoing ImmuneRACE study and from roughly 1,300 subjects provided by 6 global collaborators. The sample metadata nearly always contained a de-identified subject ID, COVID-19 status, age in years and sex. The material from the prospective study consisted of cDNA or gDNA derived from T cells, B-cell-depleted T cells, or PBMCs. The dataset comprised deeply sampled blood TCRbeta repertoires from subjects exposed to, actively infected with, or recovered from COVID-19. HLA class I and class II types, where available, came from metadata supplied by the sample provider rather than from assay-based typing. The repertoires were released in a freely available public database intended as a resource for research on the immune response to SARS-CoV-2. General conclusions and limits of the study: Clinical and demographic metadata were provided uncurated, with the amount varying by source and participant.

The junction shows trimming of 0 bases on V and 10 bases on J, plus 18 bases between the germline ends. As encoded in the germline V gene (reference sequence), CDR1 is LNHNV while CDR2 is YYDKDF. Including cysteine and phenylalanine, the CDR3 has 15 amino acids. CDR3 DNA is the only sequence kept; it has 45 bases, read in frame from the first base. As regards this clone: There is no known antigen for this receptor. Base qualities are not at hand, and no much larger clone is one base apart.

The collaborating institutions used their own protocols to collect whole blood in K2EDTA tubes. For TCRbeta analysis, collaborators shipped samples as frozen whole blood, isolated PBMCs, or DNA extracted from either of those sample types. TCRbeta CDR3 regions were amplified from genomic DNA using the immunoSEQ Assay, a bias-controlled multiplex PCR. The source study handled its data this way. The number of nucleated cells in each sample was estimated from the amplification of reference gene primers within the assay. To quantify the absolute abundance of each unique TCRbeta CDR3 rearrangement, sequence reads were collapsed and filtered. For each sample, productive Simpson clonality was calculated as the square root of Simpson's diversity index over productive rearrangements. The table was pulled from immuneACCESS by TCRdb, which kept in-frame rearrangements only. Such tables lose some clones; where checked, under half of the loss comes from unresolved V genes, and the rest has no known cause. The V and J calls and clone size come from that table; D and trimming were worked out from the DNA. This sample has about 78,000 clones in its table, and 80% to 95% of those were observed once. The top ten constitute around 0.97% of the sample.

Recombination joined TRBV15 with TRBJ1-1; the D gene is perhaps TRBD1, on 5 matching bases. The clonotype originates from a woman in her 50s in a cohort sampled during active COVID-19. Sequencing was performed on peripheral blood. The nucleotide sequence is given as TGTGCCACCAGCAGAGATCAGGGTGGGCAGTCGATAGCTTTCTTT. Protein translation: CATSRDQGGQSIAFF.